The entry that follows covers one TCR beta chain sequence. Its antigen is still unknown. The junction departs from germline at one end; a sequencing error may be responsible. This specimen comes from a study of tumor-infiltrating lymphocytes in primary liver carcinoma. General observations from the study: Roughly 7.5-25% of top clones, and no more, occurred in all five tumor regions.

A constant-region primer served to make TCR beta cDNA from about 500 ng total RNA. A slightly modified ARM-PCR protocol with three nested multiplex PCR rounds produced these TCR beta libraries. A C-beta reverse primer and TRBV1-TRBV30 forward primers served in each of the first two PCR rounds, at 10 cycles apiece. TCRdb itself ran the multiplex PCR reads through MiXCR, one entry per CDR3 protein. The sample gives 100,000 or so distinct CDR3 sequences, more than 65% of which show up once; about 12% is in the top ten. Scientists recovered RNA and DNA together from around 20-30 mg of unsorted bulk tissue. These patients lived with chronic HBV infection and had never been treated. The CDR3 is made up of 17 amino acids. Germline lookup yields CDR1 MNHEY and CDR2 SVGEGT.

What was sequenced was liver tumor tissue from sampling region 2. The sample's subset: tumor region T2, inferior pole. The receptor was isolated from a woman aged 55-75 years with primary liver carcinoma and hepatitis B virus infection. This chain connects TRBV6-2 or TRBV6-3 to TRBJ2-5, with D perhaps TRBD2 (5 bases). The CDR3 reads CTSSYYVFLQRGETQYF. CDR3 nucleotides: TGTACCAGCAGTTACTATGTCTTCCTCCAACGGGGAGAGACCCAGTACTTC.